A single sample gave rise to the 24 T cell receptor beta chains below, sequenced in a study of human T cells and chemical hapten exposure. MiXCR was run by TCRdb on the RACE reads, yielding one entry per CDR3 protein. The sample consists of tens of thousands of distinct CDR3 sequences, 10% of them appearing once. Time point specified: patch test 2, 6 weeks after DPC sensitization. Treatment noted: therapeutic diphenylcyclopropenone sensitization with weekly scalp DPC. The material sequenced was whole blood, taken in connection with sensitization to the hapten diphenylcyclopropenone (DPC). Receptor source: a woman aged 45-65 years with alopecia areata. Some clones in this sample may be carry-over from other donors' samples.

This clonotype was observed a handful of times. The DNA for the CDR3 is TGTGCCAGCGTTAAGGTCATACACCAGGGGTCTCGCGGTGAAAAACTGTTTTTT. Protein: CASVKVIHQGSRGEKLFF. V and J are TRBV6-6 and TRBJ1-4; D might be TRBD1 (6 bases). With 8 bases removed from V and 7 bases from J, the gap between germline ends came to 29 bases. There are 18 residues in the CDR3. Germline CDR1 and CDR2: MNHNY and SVGAGI (reference sequence).

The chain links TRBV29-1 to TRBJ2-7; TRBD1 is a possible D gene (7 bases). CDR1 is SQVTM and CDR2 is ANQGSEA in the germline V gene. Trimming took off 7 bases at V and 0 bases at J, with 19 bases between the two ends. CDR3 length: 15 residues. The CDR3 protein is CSAQGGGTVSYEQYF. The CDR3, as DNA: TGCAGCGCCCAGGGGGGCGGGACAGTCTCCTACGAGCAGTACTTC.

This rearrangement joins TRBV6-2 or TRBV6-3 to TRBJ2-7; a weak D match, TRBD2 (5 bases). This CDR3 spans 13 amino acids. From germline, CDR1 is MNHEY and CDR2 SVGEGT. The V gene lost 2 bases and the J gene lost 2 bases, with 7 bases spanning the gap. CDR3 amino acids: CASSYGSPYEQYF. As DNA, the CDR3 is TGTGCCAGCAGTTACGGGAGTCCCTACGAGCAGTACTTC.

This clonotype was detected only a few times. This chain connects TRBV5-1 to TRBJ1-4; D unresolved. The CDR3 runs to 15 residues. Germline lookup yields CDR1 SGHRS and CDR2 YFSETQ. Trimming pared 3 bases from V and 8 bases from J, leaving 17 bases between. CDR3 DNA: TGCGCCAGCAGCTCCGGACTTTCTGGAGAGGAAAAACTGTTTTTT. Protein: CASSSGLSGEEKLFF.

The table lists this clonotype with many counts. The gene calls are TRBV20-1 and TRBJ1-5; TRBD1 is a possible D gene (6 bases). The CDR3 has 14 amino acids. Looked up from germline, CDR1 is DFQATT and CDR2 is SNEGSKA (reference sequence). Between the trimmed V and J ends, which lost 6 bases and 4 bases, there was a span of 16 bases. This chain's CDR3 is CSAPLAGTNQPQHF. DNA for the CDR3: TGCAGTGCCCCACTTGCGGGGACAAATCAGCCCCAGCATTTT.

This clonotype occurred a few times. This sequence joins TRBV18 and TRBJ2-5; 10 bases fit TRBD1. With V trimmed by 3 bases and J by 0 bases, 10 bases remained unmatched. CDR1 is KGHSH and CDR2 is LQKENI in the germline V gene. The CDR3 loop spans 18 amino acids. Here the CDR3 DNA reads TGTGCCAGCTCACCTTTTACCTCGGACAGGGGGTACCAAGAGACCCAGTACTTC. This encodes CASSPFTSDRGYQETQYF.

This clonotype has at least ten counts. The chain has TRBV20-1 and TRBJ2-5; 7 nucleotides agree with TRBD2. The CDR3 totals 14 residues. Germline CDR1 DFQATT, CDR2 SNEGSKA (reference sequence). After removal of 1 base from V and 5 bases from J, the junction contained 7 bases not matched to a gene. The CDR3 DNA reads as TGCAGTGCTAGAGCCTCCGGGAGGCTTGAGACCCAGTACTTC. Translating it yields CSARASGRLETQYF.

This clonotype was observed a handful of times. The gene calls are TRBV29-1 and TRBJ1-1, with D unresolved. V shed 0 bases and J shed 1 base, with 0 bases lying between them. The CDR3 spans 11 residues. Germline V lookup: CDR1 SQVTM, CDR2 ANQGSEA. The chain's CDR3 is CSVEENTEAFF. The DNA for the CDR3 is TGCAGCGTTGAAGAGAACACTGAAGCTTTCTTT.

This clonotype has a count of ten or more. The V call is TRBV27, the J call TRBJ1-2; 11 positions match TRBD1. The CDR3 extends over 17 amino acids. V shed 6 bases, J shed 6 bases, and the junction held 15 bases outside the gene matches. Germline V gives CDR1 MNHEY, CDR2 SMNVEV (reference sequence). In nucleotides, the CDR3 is TGTGCCAGCAGCACTTTCCCCCGGGACAGGGGGGTTAATGGCTACACCTTC. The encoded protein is CASSTFPRDRGVNGYTF.

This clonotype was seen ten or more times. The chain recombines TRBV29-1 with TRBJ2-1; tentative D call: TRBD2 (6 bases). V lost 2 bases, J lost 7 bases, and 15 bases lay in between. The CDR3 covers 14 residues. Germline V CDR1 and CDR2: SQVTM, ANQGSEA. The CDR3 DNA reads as TGCAGCGTTGAACGGGTTCTAGCGTCGAATGAGCAGTTCTTC. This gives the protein CSVERVLASNEQFF.

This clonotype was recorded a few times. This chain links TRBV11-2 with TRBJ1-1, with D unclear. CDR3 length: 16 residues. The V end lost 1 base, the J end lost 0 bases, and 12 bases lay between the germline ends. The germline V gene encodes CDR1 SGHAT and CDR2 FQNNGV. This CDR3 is CASSLGGRGMNTEAFF. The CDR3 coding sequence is TGTGCCAGCAGCTTAGGCGGACGGGGAATGAACACTGAAGCTTTCTTT.

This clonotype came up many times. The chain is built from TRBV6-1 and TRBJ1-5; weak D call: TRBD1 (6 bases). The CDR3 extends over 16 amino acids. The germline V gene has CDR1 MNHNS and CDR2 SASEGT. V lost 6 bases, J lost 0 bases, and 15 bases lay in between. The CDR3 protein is CASRDSLKGSNQPQHF. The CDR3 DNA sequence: TGTGCCAGCAGGGACAGTCTGAAGGGTAGCAATCAGCCCCAGCATTTT.

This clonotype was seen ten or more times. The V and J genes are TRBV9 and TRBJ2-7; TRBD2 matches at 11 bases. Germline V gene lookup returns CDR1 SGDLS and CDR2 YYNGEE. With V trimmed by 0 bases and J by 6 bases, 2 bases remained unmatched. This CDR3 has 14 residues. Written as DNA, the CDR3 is TGTGCCAGCAGCGTAGGACTAGCGGGAAGCGAGCAGTACTTC. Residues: CASSVGLAGSEQYF.

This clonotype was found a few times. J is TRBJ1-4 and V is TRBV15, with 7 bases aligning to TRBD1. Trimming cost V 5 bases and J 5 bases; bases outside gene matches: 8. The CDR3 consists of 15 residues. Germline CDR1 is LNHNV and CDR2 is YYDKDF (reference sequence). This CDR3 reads CATSRRQGPNEKLFF. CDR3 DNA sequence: TGTGCCACCAGCCGCCGACAGGGACCCAATGAAAAACTGTTTTTT.

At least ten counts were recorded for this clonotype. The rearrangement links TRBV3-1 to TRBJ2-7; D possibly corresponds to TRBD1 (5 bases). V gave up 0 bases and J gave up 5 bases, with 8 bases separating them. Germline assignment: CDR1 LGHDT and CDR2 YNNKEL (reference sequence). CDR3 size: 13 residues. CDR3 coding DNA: TGTGCCAGCAGCCAAGACAGGGATGACGAGCAGTACTTC. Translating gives CASSQDRDDEQYF.

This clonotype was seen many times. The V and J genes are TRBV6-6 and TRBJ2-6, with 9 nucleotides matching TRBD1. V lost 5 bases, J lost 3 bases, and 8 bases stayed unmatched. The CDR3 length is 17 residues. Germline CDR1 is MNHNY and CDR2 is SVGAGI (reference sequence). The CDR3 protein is CASSLRDRALGANVLTF. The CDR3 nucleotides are TGTGCCAGCAGTCTCCGGGACAGGGCCCTTGGGGCCAACGTCCTGACTTTC.

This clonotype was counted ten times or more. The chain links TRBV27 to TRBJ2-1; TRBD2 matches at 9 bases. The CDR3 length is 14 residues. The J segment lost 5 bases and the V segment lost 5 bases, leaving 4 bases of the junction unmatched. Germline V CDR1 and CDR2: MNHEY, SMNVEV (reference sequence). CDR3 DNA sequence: TGTGCCAGCAGTACAGGACTAGCGCACAATGAGCAGTTCTTC. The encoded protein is CASSTGLAHNEQFF.

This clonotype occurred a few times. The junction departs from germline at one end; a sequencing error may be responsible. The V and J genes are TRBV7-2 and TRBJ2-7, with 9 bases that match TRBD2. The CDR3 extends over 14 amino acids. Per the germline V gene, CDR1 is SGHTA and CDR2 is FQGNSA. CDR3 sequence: CASSMTSGPYDQYF. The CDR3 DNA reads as TGTGCCAGCAGCATGACTAGCGGACCCTACGATCAGTACTTC. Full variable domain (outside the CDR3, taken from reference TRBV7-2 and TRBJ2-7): GAGVSQSPSNKVTEKGKDVELRCDPISGHTALYWYRQSLGQGLEFLIYFQGNSAPDKSGLPSDRFSAERTGGSVSTLTIQRTQQEDSAVYLCASSMTSGPYDQYFGPGTRLTVT.

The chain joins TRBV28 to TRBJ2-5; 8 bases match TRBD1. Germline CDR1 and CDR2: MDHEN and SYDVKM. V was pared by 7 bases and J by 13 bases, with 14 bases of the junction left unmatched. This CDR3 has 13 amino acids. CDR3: CASKSPGTGRRYF. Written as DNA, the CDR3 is TGTGCCAGCAAGAGTCCCGGGACAGGTCGTAGGTACTTC.

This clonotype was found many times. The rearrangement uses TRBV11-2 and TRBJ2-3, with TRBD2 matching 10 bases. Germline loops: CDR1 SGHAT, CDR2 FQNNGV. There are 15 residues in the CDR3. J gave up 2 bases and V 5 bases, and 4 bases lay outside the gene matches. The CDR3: CASSTGLAVTDTQYF. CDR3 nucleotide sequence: TGTGCCAGCAGCACAGGACTAGCGGTCACAGATACGCAGTATTTT.

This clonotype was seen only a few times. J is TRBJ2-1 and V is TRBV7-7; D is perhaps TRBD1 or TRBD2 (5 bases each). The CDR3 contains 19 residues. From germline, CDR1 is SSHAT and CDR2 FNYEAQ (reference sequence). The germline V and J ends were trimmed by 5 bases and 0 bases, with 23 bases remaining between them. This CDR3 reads CASSKNPGPITHSYNEQFF. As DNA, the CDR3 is TGTGCCAGCAGCAAGAATCCGGGGCCCATTACTCACTCCTACAATGAGCAGTTCTTC.

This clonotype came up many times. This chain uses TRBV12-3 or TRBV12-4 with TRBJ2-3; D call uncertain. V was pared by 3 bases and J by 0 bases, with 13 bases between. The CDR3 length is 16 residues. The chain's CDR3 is CASSLSWRLSTDTQYF. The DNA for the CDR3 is TGTGCCAGCAGTTTGTCGTGGCGCCTTAGCACAGATACGCAGTATTTT.

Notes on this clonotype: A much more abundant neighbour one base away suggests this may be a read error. The chain's CDR3 is CPSSSGVSSYNEQFF. As DNA, the CDR3 is TGTCCCAGCAGCTCGGGGGTAAGCTCCTACAATGAGCAGTTCTTC. This chain connects TRBV11-3 to TRBJ2-1; perhaps TRBD2 as D (6 bases). Per the germline V gene, CDR1 is SGHNT and CDR2 is YENEEA. CDR3 length equals 15 residues.

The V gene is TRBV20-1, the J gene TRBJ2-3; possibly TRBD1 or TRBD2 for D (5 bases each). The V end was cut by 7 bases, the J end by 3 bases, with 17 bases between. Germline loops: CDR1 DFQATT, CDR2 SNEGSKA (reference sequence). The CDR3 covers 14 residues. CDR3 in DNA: TGCAGTGTAGAGAGAGGGACGGGGACAGATACGCAGTATTTT. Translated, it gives CSVERGTGTDTQYF.